The clone carrying this TCR beta chain was found a few times. What it binds is not known. These data belong to a study of T cells in Graves' hyperthyroidism and ophthalmopathy. The CDR3 runs 15 residues. The germline V and J ends were trimmed by 6 bases and 2 bases, with 13 bases remaining between them. General observations from the study: The blood repertoire included most of the expanded thyroid clonotypes above 0.001. With a median lead of approximately 6.4 months before onset, the model predicted ophthalmopathy.

Each 10 ml fresh peripheral blood draw supplied the PBMCs. There were TCR beta CDR3 regions amplified from RNA transcripts. HTBI primers were employed in a first-round RT-PCR of the TCR CDR3. One entry per CDR3 protein results from TCRdb running MiXCR on the multiplex PCR reads. This sample has approximately 610,000 distinct CDR3 sequences, with over 15% found just once. The sequence derives from a woman under 30 with Graves' hyperthyroidism. The genes are TRBV12-3 or TRBV12-4 and TRBJ2-2; D may be TRBD1 (6 bases). The sequencing input was blood. CDR3 in amino acids: CASRPIGGNTGELFF. The DNA of the CDR3 is TGTGCCAGCAGACCTATAGGGGGAAACACCGGGGAGCTGTTTTTT.